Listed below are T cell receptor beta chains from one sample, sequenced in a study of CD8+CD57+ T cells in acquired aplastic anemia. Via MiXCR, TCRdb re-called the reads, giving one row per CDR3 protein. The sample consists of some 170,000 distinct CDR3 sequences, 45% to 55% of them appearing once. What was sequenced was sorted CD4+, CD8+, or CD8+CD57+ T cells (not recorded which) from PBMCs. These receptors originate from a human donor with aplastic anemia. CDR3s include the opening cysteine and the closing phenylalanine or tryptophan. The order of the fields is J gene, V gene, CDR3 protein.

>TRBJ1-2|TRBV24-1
CASSLDIGSYGYTF
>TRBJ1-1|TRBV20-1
CSCAGQGNTEAFF
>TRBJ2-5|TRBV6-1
CASRFPGPRETQYF
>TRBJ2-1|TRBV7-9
CASRPLLTTGTPFNEQFF
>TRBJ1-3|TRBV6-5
CASSYKDRGLGNTIHF
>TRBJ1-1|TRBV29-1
CSATDREGTEAFF
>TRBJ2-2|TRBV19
CASSSSGGAPGELFF
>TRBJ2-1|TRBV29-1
CSVVLHKNNEQFF
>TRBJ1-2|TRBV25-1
CASSERQAGGYTF
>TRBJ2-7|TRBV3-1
CASSKYAGSSYEQYF
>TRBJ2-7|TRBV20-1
CSASRGSHSYEQYF
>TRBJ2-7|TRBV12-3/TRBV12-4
CASSLGGTGGHEQYF